The clone carrying this T cell receptor (beta chain) came up a few times. As yet, its antigen is unknown. This sample was included in a study of cytomegalovirus exposure and HLA in healthy donors. Study conclusions and caveats: Researchers left out some V segments, among them TRBV6-2 and TRBV6-3, as indistinguishable. Most CMV-associated TCR beta chains were later found to appear HLA-restricted.

It was with 60 Vbeta and 13 Jbeta primers that the PCR ran. Clones were read by immunoSEQ multiplex PCR, and TCRdb kept only the in-frame ones, dropping some. This table has about 160,000 clones, about four fifths appearing once. CDR1 and CDR2 from the germline V gene are LNHDA and SQIVND (reference sequence). V shed 5 bases and J shed 6 bases, with 14 bases lying between them. The CDR3 has 14 residues. The chain couples TRBV19 to TRBJ1-5, with D hard to call. Sequencing was carried out using PBMCs. This receptor was obtained from a man aged 25-45 years in good health and CMV-seronegative. The CDR3 region has the DNA TGTGCCAGTAGTGGGTCTTTGGGAGCTCAGCCCCAGCATTTT. Translating it yields CASSGSLGAQPQHF. The whole variable domain, remainder taken from reference TRBV19 and TRBJ1-5, is DGGITQSPKYLFRKEGQNVTLSCEQNLNHDAMYWYRQDPGQGLRLIYYSQIVNDFQKGDIAEGYSVSREKKESFPLTVTSAQKNPTAFYLCASSGSLGAQPQHFGDGTRLSIL.